This entry concerns a single TCR beta chain. This clone's antigen is unknown. No qualities accompany the bases; no much larger clone lies one base away. The data were obtained in a study of blood T cell repertoires in COVID-19 (dated by TCRdb to the early 2020s). Background for the entire study: Samples from collaborators originated in the United States, Italy and Spain and spanned both the acute and convalescent phases of COVID-19. The dataset comprised deeply sampled blood TCRbeta repertoires from subjects exposed to, actively infected with, or recovered from COVID-19. The sample metadata nearly always contained a de-identified subject ID, COVID-19 status, age in years and sex. Samples were obtained from the ongoing ImmuneRACE study (first 160 participants) and from 1,200 or so subjects provided by 6 global collaborators. A freely available public database, intended as a resource for researchers studying the immune response to SARS-CoV-2, is where the repertoires were released. Where HLA class I and class II types were available, the types were taken from metadata supplied by the sample provider, not from assay-based typing. The material from the prospective study consisted of cDNA or gDNA derived from T cells, B-cell-depleted T cells, or PBMCs.

There are 14 amino acids in the CDR3, from cysteine to phenylalanine inclusive. Left in the record is the CDR3 DNA by itself, 42 bases read in frame from the first base. Based on the germline V gene, the CDR1 and CDR2 sequences are ENHRY and SYGVKD. At the junction V is shortened by 7 bases and J by 4 bases, with 16 bases in between. What the work shows at the level of the full study, not this receptor alone: How much clinical and demographic metadata was included differed by source and by participant, and the metadata was provided uncurated.

A second Seattle source provided samples from volunteer blood donors who had recovered from COVID-19. Each collaborating institution followed its own protocols to collect whole blood in K2EDTA tubes. For TCRbeta analysis, collaborators shipped samples in one of three forms: frozen whole blood, isolated PBMCs, or DNA extracted from either of those sample types. The immunoSEQ Assay, a bias-controlled multiplex PCR, was used to amplify TCRbeta CDR3 regions from genomic DNA. The source study handled its data this way. The number of nucleated cells in each sample was estimated from the amplification of reference gene primers within the assay. To quantify the absolute abundance of each unique TCRbeta CDR3 rearrangement, sequence reads were collapsed and filtered. For each sample, productive Simpson clonality was calculated by taking the square root of Simpson's diversity index across productive rearrangements. Entries here come from immuneACCESS through TCRdb and include only in-frame sequences with V and J called. Some clones fail to appear in such tables; in the studies checked, an unresolved V gene covers under half of the shortfall, and the cause of the remainder is unknown. V and J calls and clone size are given by that table; D and trimming were obtained from the DNA. In this sample the table shows roughly 230,000 clones, 89% of which occur a single time. Of the sample, approximately 5% falls within the top ten clones.

The sample taken for sequencing was peripheral blood. This TCR was sampled from a woman between 40 and 55 years old who had recovered from COVID-19. In this chain, TRBV10-3 is recombined with TRBJ1-1; confidence is insufficient to name the D gene. The CDR3 protein is CAIKLQPLATEAFF. The base sequence is TGTGCCATCAAGTTACAGCCCTTGGCCACTGAAGCTTTCTTT.